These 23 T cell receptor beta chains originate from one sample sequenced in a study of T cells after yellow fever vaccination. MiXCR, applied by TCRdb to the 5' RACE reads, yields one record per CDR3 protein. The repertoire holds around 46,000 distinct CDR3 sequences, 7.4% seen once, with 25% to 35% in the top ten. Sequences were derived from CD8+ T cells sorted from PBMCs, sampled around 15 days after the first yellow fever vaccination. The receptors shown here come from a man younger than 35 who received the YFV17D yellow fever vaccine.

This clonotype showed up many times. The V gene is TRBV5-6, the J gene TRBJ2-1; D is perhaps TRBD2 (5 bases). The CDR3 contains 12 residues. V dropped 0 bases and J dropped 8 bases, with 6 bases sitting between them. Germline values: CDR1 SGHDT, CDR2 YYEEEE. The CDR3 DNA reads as TGTGCCAGCAGCTTGGTGAGGGATGAGCAGTTCTTC. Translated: CASSLVRDEQFF.

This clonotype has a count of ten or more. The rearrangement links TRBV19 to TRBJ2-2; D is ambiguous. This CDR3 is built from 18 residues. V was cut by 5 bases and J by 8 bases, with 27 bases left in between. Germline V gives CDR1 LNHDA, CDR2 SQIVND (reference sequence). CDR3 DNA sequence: TGTGCCAGTAGTGCCCTCATGGGGTCAATGGAAAAAAGAGGGGAGCTGTTTTTT. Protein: CASSALMGSMEKRGELFF.

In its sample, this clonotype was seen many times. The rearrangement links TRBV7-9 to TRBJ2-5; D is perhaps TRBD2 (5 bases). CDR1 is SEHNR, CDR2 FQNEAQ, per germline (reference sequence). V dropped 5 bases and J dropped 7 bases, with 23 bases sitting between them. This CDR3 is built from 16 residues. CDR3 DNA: TGTGCCAGCAGCCCATCTGGACTGTACCTCCGGGGGACCCAGTACTTC. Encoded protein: CASSPSGLYLRGTQYF.

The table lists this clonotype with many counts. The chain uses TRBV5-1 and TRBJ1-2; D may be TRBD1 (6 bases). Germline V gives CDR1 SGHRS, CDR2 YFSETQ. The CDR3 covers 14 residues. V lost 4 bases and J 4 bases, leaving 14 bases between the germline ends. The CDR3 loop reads CASSIWTEFYGYTF. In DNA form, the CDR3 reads TGCGCCAGCAGCATCTGGACAGAGTTCTATGGCTACACCTTC.

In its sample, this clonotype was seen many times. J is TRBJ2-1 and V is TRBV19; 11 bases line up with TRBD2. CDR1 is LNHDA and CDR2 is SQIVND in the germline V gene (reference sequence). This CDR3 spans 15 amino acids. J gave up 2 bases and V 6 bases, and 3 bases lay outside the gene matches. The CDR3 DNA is TGTGCCAGTAGCCTACTAGCGGGGGCCTACAATGAGCAGTTCTTC. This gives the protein CASSLLAGAYNEQFF.

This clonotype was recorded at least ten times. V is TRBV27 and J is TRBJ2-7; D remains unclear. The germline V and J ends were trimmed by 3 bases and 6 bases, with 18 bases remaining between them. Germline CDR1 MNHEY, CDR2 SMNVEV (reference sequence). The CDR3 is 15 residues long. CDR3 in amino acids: CASSLSRVWIGEQYF. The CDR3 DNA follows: TGTGCCAGCAGTTTGAGCCGGGTGTGGATAGGCGAGCAGTACTTC.

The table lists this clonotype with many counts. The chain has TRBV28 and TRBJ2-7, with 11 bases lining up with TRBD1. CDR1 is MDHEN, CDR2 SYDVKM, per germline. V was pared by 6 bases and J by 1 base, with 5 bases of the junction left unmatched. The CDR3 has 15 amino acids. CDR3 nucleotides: TGTGCCAGCAGGTCTGGACAGGGGGCGTCCTACGAGCAGTACTTC. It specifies CASRSGQGASYEQYF.

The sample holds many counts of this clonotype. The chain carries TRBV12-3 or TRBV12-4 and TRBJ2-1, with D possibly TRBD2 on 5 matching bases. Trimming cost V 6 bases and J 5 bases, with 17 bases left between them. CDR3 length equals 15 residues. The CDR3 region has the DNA TGTGCCAGCAGGGTCAGGCTAGCCTATAACAATGAGCAGTTCTTC. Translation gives CASRVRLAYNNEQFF.

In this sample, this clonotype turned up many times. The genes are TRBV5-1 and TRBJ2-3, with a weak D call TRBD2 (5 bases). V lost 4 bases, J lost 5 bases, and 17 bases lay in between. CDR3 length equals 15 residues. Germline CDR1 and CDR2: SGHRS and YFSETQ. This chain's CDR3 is CASSPGGGVLDTQYF. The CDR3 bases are TGCGCCAGCAGCCCCGGTGGAGGAGTTTTAGATACGCAGTATTTT.

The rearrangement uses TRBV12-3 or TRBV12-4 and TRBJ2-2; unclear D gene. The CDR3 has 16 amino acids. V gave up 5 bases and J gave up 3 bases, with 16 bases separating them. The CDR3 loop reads CASSPRALGYTGELFF. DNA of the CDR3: TGTGCCAGCAGTCCCCGGGCCCTGGGTTACACCGGGGAGCTGTTTTTT.

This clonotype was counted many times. This chain's CDR3 is CASSSGQVNEQFF. DNA of the CDR3: TGTGCCAGCAGCTCTGGACAGGTCAATGAGCAGTTCTTC. The genes are TRBV7-3 and TRBJ2-1; 7 bases map to TRBD1. This CDR3 contains 13 residues. Germline-derived CDR1 and CDR2 are SGHTA and FQGTGA. Unmatched junction bases numbered 3, after V lost 4 bases and J lost 6 bases. Looking up the rest from reference TRBV7-3 and TRBJ2-1 gives the full variable domain: GAGVSQTPSNKVTEKGKYVELRCDPISGHTALYWYRQSLGQGPEFLIYFQGTGAADDSGLPNDRFFAVRPEGSVSTLKIQRTERGDSAVYLCASSSGQVNEQFFGPGTRLTVL.

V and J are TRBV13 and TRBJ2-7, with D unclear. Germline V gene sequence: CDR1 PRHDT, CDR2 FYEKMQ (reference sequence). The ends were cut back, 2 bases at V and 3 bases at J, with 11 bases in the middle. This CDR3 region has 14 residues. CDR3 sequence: CASSLSPNSYEQYF. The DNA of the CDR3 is TGTGCCAGCAGCTTAAGTCCTAACAGCTACGAGCAGTACTTC.

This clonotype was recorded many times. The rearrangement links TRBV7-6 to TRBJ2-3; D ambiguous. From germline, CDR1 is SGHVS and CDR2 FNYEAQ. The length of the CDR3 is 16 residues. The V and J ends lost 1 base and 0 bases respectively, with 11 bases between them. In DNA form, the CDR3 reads TGTGCCAGCAGCTTAGATCTGGAAATTAGCACAGATACGCAGTATTTT. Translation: CASSLDLEISTDTQYF. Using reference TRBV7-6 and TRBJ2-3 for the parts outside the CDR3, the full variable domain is GAGVSQSPRYKVTKRGQDVALRCDPISGHVSLYWYRQALGQGPEFLTYFNYEAQQDKSGLPNDRFSAERPEGSISTLTIQRTEQRDSAMYRCASSLDLEISTDTQYFGPGTRLTVL.

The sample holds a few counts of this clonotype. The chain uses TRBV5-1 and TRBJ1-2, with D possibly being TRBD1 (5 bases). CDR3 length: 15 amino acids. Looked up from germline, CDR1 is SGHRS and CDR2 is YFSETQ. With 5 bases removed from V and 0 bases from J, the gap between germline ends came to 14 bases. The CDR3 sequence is CASRPRDLANYGYTF. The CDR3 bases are TGCGCCAGCAGACCGAGGGACCTAGCTAACTATGGCTACACCTTC.

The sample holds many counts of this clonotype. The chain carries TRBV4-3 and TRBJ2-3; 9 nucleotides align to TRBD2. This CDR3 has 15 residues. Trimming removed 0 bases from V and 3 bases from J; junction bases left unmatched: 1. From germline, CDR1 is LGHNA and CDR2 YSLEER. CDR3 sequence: CASSQDGLATDTQYF. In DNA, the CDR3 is TGCGCCAGCAGCCAAGATGGACTAGCGACAGATACGCAGTATTTT.

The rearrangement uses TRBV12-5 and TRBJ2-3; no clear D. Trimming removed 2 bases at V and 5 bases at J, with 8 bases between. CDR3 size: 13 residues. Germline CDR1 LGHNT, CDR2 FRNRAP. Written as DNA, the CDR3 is TGTGCTAGTGGTTTGTCGCGTCAAGATACGCAGTATTTT. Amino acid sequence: CASGLSRQDTQYF. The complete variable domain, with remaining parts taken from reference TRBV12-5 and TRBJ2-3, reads DARVTQTPRHKVTEMGQEVTMRCQPILGHNTVFWYRQTMMQGLELLAYFRNRAPLDDSGMPKDRFSAEMPDATLATLKIQPSEPRDSAVYFCASGLSRQDTQYFGPGTRLTVL.

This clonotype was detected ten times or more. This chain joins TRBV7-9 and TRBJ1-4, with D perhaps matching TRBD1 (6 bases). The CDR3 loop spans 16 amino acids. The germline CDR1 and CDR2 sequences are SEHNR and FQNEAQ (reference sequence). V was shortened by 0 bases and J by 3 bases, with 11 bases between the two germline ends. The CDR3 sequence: CASSLARGDPNEKLFF. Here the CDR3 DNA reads TGTGCCAGCAGCTTAGCGAGGGGGGACCCTAATGAAAAACTGTTTTTT.

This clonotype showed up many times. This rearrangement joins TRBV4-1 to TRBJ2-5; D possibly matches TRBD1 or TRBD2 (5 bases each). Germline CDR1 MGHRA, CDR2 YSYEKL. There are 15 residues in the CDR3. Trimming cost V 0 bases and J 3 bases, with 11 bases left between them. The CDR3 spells CASSQDPGHKETQYF. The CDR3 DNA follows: TGCGCCAGCAGCCAAGACCCGGGGCACAAAGAGACCCAGTACTTC.

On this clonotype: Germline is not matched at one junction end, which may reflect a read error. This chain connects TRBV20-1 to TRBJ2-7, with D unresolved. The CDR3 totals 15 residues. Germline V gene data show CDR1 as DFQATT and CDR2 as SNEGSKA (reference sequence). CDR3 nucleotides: TGCTGTGCTAGAGACCGAGACCTTCCTTCCTACGAGCAGTACTTC. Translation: CCARDRDLPSYEQYF.

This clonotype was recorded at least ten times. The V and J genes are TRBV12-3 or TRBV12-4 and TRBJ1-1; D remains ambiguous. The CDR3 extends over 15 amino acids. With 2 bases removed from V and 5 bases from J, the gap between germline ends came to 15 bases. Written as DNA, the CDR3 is TGTGCCAGCAGTTTACAGTCCGGGCTTCGGACTGAAGCTTTCTTT. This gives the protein CASSLQSGLRTEAFF.

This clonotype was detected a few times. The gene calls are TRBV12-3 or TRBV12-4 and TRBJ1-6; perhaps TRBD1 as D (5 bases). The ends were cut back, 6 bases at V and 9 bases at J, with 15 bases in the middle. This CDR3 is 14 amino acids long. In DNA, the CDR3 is TGTGCCAGCAGCCCGGCCGGGACGAGTTCACCCCTCCACTTT. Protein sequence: CASSPAGTSSPLHF.

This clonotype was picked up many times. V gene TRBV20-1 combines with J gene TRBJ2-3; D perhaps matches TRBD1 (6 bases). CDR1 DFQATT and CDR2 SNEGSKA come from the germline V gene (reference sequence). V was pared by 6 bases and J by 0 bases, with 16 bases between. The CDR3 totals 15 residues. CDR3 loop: CSATIQGSSTDTQYF. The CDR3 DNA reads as TGCAGTGCCACCATACAGGGATCTAGCACAGATACGCAGTATTTT.

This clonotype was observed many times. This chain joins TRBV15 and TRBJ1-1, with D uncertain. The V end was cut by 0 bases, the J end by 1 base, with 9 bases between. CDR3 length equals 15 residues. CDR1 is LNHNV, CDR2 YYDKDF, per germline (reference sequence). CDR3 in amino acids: CATSRDKTANTEAFF. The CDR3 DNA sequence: TGTGCCACCAGCAGAGATAAGACGGCGAACACTGAAGCTTTCTTT.